This TCR beta chain was profiled in a study of T cells in women clearing cervical HPV infection. Of note for this clone: Antigen specificity is unknown. The CDR3 end falls 3 residues outside the read, so it is completed with the germline J gene.

Study observations and caveats: Repertoire richness, not evenness, was significantly elevated in CIN3+ cases versus controls. Combining TCR richness with V gene abundances gave approximately 0.8 AUC.

Sequenced by immunoSEQ multiplex PCR; TCRdb stores in-frame clones only, minus some. The table for this sample gives roughly 30,000 clones. Each participant carried one incident cervical HPV16 infection only. MY09/MY11 PCR detected cervical HPV DNA; dot-blot assigned genotypes. The germline gives CDR1 MNHEY, CDR2 SVGEGT. V was trimmed by 5 bases and J by 0 bases, leaving 9 bases between them. The CDR3 is 14 amino acids. The rearrangement uses TRBV6-2 or TRBV6-3 and TRBJ2-3; a possible D gene is TRBD2 (6 bases). The clonotype originates from a woman aged 18 to 69 with a cervical HPV16 infection that either progressed to CIN3+ or cleared (not recorded which). The sample comprised blood buffy coat. The part of the CDR3 DNA that was read is TGTGCCAGCAGTGCCGGGACTAGCACAGATACG. Translating it yields CASSAGTSTDT. The full CDR3 reads CASSAGTSTDTQYF.